What follows are 13 T cell receptor beta chains derived from one specimen sequenced in a study of T-cell memory formation after mild COVID-19. TCRdb re-derived calls from the 5' RACE reads in MiXCR, one entry per CDR3 protein. Found here are roughly 600,000 distinct CDR3 sequences, more than 15% of them singletons; the top ten hold 9.5% to 15%. Sequencing input: PBMCs or a T cell subset sorted from them (not recorded which). Receptors were obtained from an adult woman who had mild COVID-19 (a few samples of this study predate the infection). Cell type and time point are not known.

This clonotype came up many times. This sequence joins TRBV7-9 and TRBJ2-7; D not resolved. Germline CDR1 SEHNR, CDR2 FQNEAQ (reference sequence). CDR3 length: 14 amino acids. V lost 7 bases, J lost 7 bases, and 20 bases lay in between. In nucleotides, the CDR3 is TGTGCCAGCACCCTCGGGCAGGCGGATCTAGAGCAGTACTTC. It specifies CASTLGQADLEQYF.

In this sample, this clonotype turned up once. The V and J genes are TRBV3-1 and TRBJ1-1; TRBD1 matches at 9 bases. The CDR3 is 11 amino acids. CDR1 LGHDT and CDR2 YNNKEL come from the germline V gene (reference sequence). J gave up 10 bases and V 4 bases, and 1 base lay outside the gene matches. This CDR3 is CASSRGQGAFF. CDR3 DNA sequence: TGTGCCAGCAGCCGGGGACAGGGAGCTTTCTTT.

Many counts were recorded for this clonotype. V is TRBV5-1 and J is TRBJ2-1, with D hard to call. V was pared by 0 bases and J by 8 bases, with 12 bases between. CDR1 SGHRS and CDR2 YFSETQ come from the germline V gene. CDR3 length equals 14 residues. The CDR3 region is CASSLGPVGYEQFF. The CDR3 DNA sequence: TGCGCCAGCAGCTTGGGGCCCGTAGGATATGAGCAGTTCTTC.

The chain employs TRBV9 and TRBJ1-2; TRBD1 might be the D (5 bases). This CDR3 region has 15 residues. V dropped 0 bases and J dropped 4 bases, with 13 bases sitting between them. Germline values: CDR1 SGDLS, CDR2 YYNGEE. The CDR3 sequence is CASSVGPGASYGYTF. CDR3 coding DNA: TGTGCCAGCAGCGTAGGTCCCGGGGCCTCCTATGGCTACACCTTC.

The chain recombines TRBV29-1 with TRBJ2-3; TRBD2 matches at 11 bases. From germline, CDR1 is SQVTM and CDR2 ANQGSEA. This CDR3 comprises 14 residues. After removal of 7 bases from V and 6 bases from J, the junction contained 9 bases not matched to a gene. The CDR3: CSAQLAGEGDTQYF. The DNA for the CDR3 is TGCAGCGCGCAACTAGCGGGAGAGGGGGATACGCAGTATTTT.

The V and J genes are TRBV27 and TRBJ1-2; 7 nucleotides line up with TRBD1. From germline, CDR1 is MNHEY and CDR2 SMNVEV (reference sequence). The ends lost 5 bases at V and 8 bases at J; junction bases unmatched: 26. The CDR3 covers 19 residues. The CDR3 region is CASSNPIRGQPQRVSGYTF. CDR3 DNA sequence: TGTGCCAGCAGTAATCCTATCAGGGGACAGCCCCAGAGAGTGTCCGGCTACACCTTC.

This clonotype was observed a handful of times. The rearrangement uses TRBV7-9 and TRBJ2-7; 8 nucleotides match TRBD1. Per the germline V gene, CDR1 is SEHNR and CDR2 is FQNEAQ (reference sequence). The CDR3 covers 16 residues. Germline trimming cut 5 bases from V and 7 bases from J; bases unmatched to any gene: 16. The CDR3 DNA sequence: TGTGCCAGCAGCCCGATCCCGGGACAGGTGCGTGGGGAGCAGTACTTC. As protein: CASSPIPGQVRGEQYF.

The chain has TRBV7-9 and TRBJ2-1; D ambiguous. The CDR3 contains 15 residues. The V gene's germline CDR1 is SEHNR and CDR2 FQNEAQ (reference sequence). Trimming took 0 bases from V and 2 from J, leaving 8 bases between them. CDR3 bases: TGTGCCAGCAGCTTAGCGGGAACGGCCTACAATGAGCAGTTCTTC. Its translation: CASSLAGTAYNEQFF.

This clonotype was seen only a few times. The DNA for the CDR3 is TGTGCCAGCAGCCCCAACCCCCCTTCGTACAATGAGCAGTTCTTC. Protein: CASSPNPPSYNEQFF. The chain uses TRBV7-6 and TRBJ2-1; D is unclear. V was shortened by 5 bases and J by 4 bases, with 15 bases between the two germline ends. Germline V CDR1 and CDR2: SGHVS, FNYEAQ. The CDR3 totals 15 residues.

This clonotype was seen a few times. The V gene is TRBV12-3 or TRBV12-4, the J gene TRBJ1-2; TRBD1 is a possible D gene (5 bases). V lost 6 bases and J 5 bases, leaving 10 bases between the germline ends. This CDR3 has 12 residues. DNA for the CDR3: TGTGCCAGCAGCTCTGACAGATATGGCTACACCTTC. Its protein is CASSSDRYGYTF.

The genes are TRBV19 and TRBJ1-2; TRBD1 is a possible D gene (5 bases). The germline V and J ends were trimmed by 10 bases and 5 bases, with 11 bases remaining between them. This CDR3 is 11 amino acids long. Looked up from germline, CDR1 is LNHDA and CDR2 is SQIVND (reference sequence). In DNA form, the CDR3 reads TGTGCCACCGTGGGACCGTATGGCTACACCTTC. This sequence encodes CATVGPYGYTF.

This clonotype has only a few counts. The V gene is TRBV7-9, the J gene TRBJ1-6; D is possibly TRBD1 (5 bases). V was shortened by 1 base and J by 11 bases, with 15 bases between the two germline ends. Looked up from germline, CDR1 is SEHNR and CDR2 is FQNEAQ (reference sequence). CDR3 length: 15 amino acids. CDR3 amino acids: CASSLGIQGGAPLHF. CDR3 nucleotide sequence: TGTGCCAGCAGCTTAGGGATCCAGGGTGGTGCACCCCTCCACTTT.

The chain employs TRBV18 and TRBJ1-1, with D possibly matching TRBD1 (5 bases). The V end was cut by 1 base, the J end by 1 base, with 7 bases between. This CDR3 region has 14 residues. The germline V gene encodes CDR1 KGHSH and CDR2 LQKENI. CDR3 loop: CASSPRTRNTEAFF. In nucleotides, the CDR3 is TGTGCCAGCTCACCACGGACACGGAACACTGAAGCTTTCTTT.